Below, 20 T cell receptor beta chains from the same sample are listed, as sequenced in a study of shared clonotypes between healthy human individuals. TCRdb's copy holds only in-frame clones and misses some; the assay was immunoSEQ multiplex PCR. The sample has 190,000 or so clones, approximately 62% seen once. Material for sequencing was memory CD4+ T cells sorted from blood. Noted subset: CD45RA-negative fraction. The source of these receptors is a man aged 25 to 40 in good health.

CDR3 in amino acids: CASSRGTDTQYF. The CDR3 nucleotides are TGTGCCAGCAGCAGGGGAACAGATACGCAGTATTTT. V is TRBV6-6 and J is TRBJ2-3; D is possibly TRBD1 (6 bases). Per germline, CDR1 MNHNY and CDR2 SVGAGI (reference sequence). This CDR3 region has 12 residues. V was shortened by 6 bases and J by 3 bases, with 7 bases between the two germline ends.

This clone was observed many times. The chain combines TRBV11-3 with TRBJ2-7, with D perhaps matching TRBD2 (6 bases). The CDR3 spans 15 residues. Trimming cost V 1 base and J 3 bases, with 13 bases left between them. Germline V gene lookup returns CDR1 SGHNT and CDR2 YENEEA. The chain's CDR3 is CASSLGGSGDYEQYF. The CDR3 DNA reads TGTGCCAGCAGCTTAGGAGGTAGCGGAGACTACGAGCAGTACTTC.

This clone showed up just a few times. The limits of the CDR3 on the DNA are not certain, so only TCRdb's listed CDR3 is given. The chain couples TRBV5-1 to TRBJ1-5. The germline gives CDR1 SGHRS, CDR2 YFSETQ. The CDR3 length is 14 residues, termini included. The CDR3 loop is CASSFGAGNQPQHF.

Worth noting for this clone: Relative to the germline gene, one junction end is altered; a read error may explain this. The chain recombines TRBV5-6 with TRBJ2-2, with D possibly TRBD2 on 6 matching bases. This CDR3 comprises 14 residues. The germline V gene encodes CDR1 SGHDT and CDR2 YYEEEE. The chain's CDR3 is CASSAGRNTGELFF. In nucleotides, the CDR3 is TGTGCCAGCAGCGCGGGACGCAACACCGGGGAACTGTTTTTT.

The rearrangement links TRBV27 to TRBJ1-1; a possible D gene is TRBD1 (5 bases). V was shortened by 4 bases and J by 5 bases, with 17 bases between the two germline ends. Germline values: CDR1 MNHEY, CDR2 SMNVEV (reference sequence). The length of the CDR3 is 15 residues. CDR3 coding DNA: TGTGCCAGCAGTTCAAAAAGGGACGGTTGGACTGAAGCTTTCTTT. It codes for CASSSKRDGWTEAFF.

V usage is TRBV7-2 and J usage is TRBJ2-2; D is possibly TRBD2 (5 bases). The germline V gene has CDR1 SGHTA and CDR2 FQGNSA. There are 15 residues in the CDR3. Trimming left V 5 bases short and J 0 bases short, with 10 bases between. The CDR3 DNA reads TGTGCCAGCAGCCCAAGGGAGTCGAACACCGGGGAGCTGTTTTTT. This sequence encodes CASSPRESNTGELFF.

The V and J genes are TRBV5-5 and TRBJ1-1; the D is unclear. V lost 2 bases, J lost 11 bases, and 16 bases lay in between. The CDR3 length is 13 residues. Germline CDR1 reads SGHKS; CDR2 reads YYEKEE (reference sequence). CDR3 amino acids: CASSFLVKGRAFF. In nucleotides, the CDR3 is TGTGCCAGCAGCTTTCTCGTGAAGGGCAGGGCTTTCTTT.

The chain carries TRBV7-2 and TRBJ2-2, with 8 bases identical to TRBD2. This CDR3 is 15 amino acids long. Looked up from germline, CDR1 is SGHTA and CDR2 is FQGNSA. The trim removed 5 bases at V and 5 bases at J, leaving 7 bases unmatched. This CDR3 reads CASSAPGLVTGELFF. Here the CDR3 DNA reads TGTGCCAGCAGCGCCCCGGGACTAGTTACCGGGGAGCTGTTTTTT.

This clone was observed at least ten times. The chain couples TRBV7-2 to TRBJ2-1; TRBD2 matches 9 bases. CDR1 is SGHTA and CDR2 is FQGNSA in the germline V gene. After removal of 5 bases from V and 6 bases from J, the junction contained 8 bases not matched to a gene. The CDR3 totals 15 residues. In nucleotides, the CDR3 is TGTGCCAGCAGCCGCGGGACTAGCCGATCCAATGAGCAGTTCTTC. Its protein product is CASSRGTSRSNEQFF. The full variable domain, with the rest looked up from reference TRBV7-2 and TRBJ2-1, is GAGVSQSPSNKVTEKGKDVELRCDPISGHTALYWYRQSLGQGLEFLIYFQGNSAPDKSGLPSDRFSAERTGGSVSTLTIQRTQQEDSAVYLCASSRGTSRSNEQFFGPGTRLTVL.

In its sample, this clone was seen a few times. This chain links TRBV7-3 with TRBJ2-1, with D possibly TRBD1 on 6 matching bases. The CDR3 extends over 13 amino acids. V lost 5 bases and J lost 9, with 14 bases in between. CDR1 SGHTA and CDR2 FQGTGA come from the germline V gene. The CDR3 sequence: CASSPLGAIEQFF. The DNA of the CDR3 is TGTGCCAGCAGCCCGTTGGGGGCGATTGAGCAGTTCTTC.

The chain recombines TRBV11-3 with TRBJ2-3; TRBD1 or TRBD2 may be the D gene (5 bases each). The CDR3 covers 13 residues. Deletions cut 0 bases from V and 6 bases from J, with 7 bases between. Germline CDR1 and CDR2: SGHNT and YENEEA. The CDR3 loop is CASSLDWGDTQYF. The CDR3 nucleotides read TGTGCCAGCAGCTTAGATTGGGGGGATACGCAGTATTTT. Full variable domain (remainder filled in from reference TRBV11-3 and TRBJ2-3): EAGVVQSPRYKIIEKKQPVAFWCNPISGHNTLYWYLQNLGQGPELLIRYENEEAVDDSQLPKDRFSAERLKGVDSTLKIQPAELGDSAVYLCASSLDWGDTQYFGPGTRLTVL.

This clone was detected a few times. The gene calls are TRBV27 and TRBJ2-5; TRBD1 agrees at 9 bases. J was trimmed by 3 bases and V by 6 bases; bases with no gene match: 17. Germline V gene sequence: CDR1 MNHEY, CDR2 SMNVEV (reference sequence). This CDR3 has 18 amino acids. The CDR3 sequence is CASSRSPQGTGKKETQYF. Here the CDR3 DNA reads TGTGCCAGCAGCCGATCGCCACAAGGGACAGGGAAGAAAGAGACCCAGTACTTC.

The chain joins TRBV11-3 to TRBJ2-2, with D tentatively TRBD1 or TRBD2 (5 bases each). CDR3 length: 15 residues. Germline-derived CDR1 and CDR2 are SGHNT and YENEEA. Trimming left V 3 bases short and J 3 bases short, with 11 bases between. The DNA for the CDR3 is TGTGCCAGCAGCTTGGGGACCCTGGACACCGGGGAGCTGTTTTTT. This translates into CASSLGTLDTGELFF.

The chain carries TRBV11-2 and TRBJ2-3; 9 positions agree with TRBD1. The ends lost 0 bases at V and 3 bases at J; junction bases unmatched: 13. Germline assignment: CDR1 SGHAT and CDR2 FQNNGV. The CDR3 has 19 amino acids. The CDR3 nucleotides are TGTGCCAGCAGCTTAGATCTTTGGGGGACAGGGTACCTTACAGATACGCAGTATTTT. It is translated as CASSLDLWGTGYLTDTQYF.

This clone was counted many times. The chain carries TRBV5-1 and TRBJ2-3; 8 bases map to TRBD2. The germline gives CDR1 SGHRS, CDR2 YFSETQ. V shed 3 bases, J shed 2 bases, and the junction held 2 bases outside the gene matches. The CDR3 loop spans 14 amino acids. The CDR3 reads CASSSGLATDTQYF. The CDR3 DNA is TGCGCCAGCAGCTCCGGACTAGCCACAGATACGCAGTATTTT.

A few counts support this clone. This chain uses TRBV7-8 with TRBJ1-1, with 8 bases that match TRBD1. CDR3 length: 13 amino acids. CDR1 SGHVS and CDR2 FQNEAQ come from the germline V gene. V dropped 1 base and J dropped 6; count of bases not matched to a gene: 1. CDR3 nucleotide sequence: TGTGCCAGCAGCTTAGACAGGGGGGCTGAAGCTTTCTTT. It is translated as CASSLDRGAEAFF. Using reference TRBV7-8 and TRBJ1-1 for the parts outside the CDR3, the full variable domain is GAGVSQSPRYKVAKRGQDVALRCDPISGHVSLFWYQQALGQGPEFLTYFQNEAQLDKSGLPSDRFFAERPEGSVSTLKIQRTQQEDSAVYLCASSLDRGAEAFFGQGTRLTVV.

This chain connects TRBV4-3 to TRBJ2-7, with a weak D call TRBD2 (5 bases). Germline assignment: CDR1 LGHNA and CDR2 YSLEER. Trimming removed 0 bases from V and 3 bases from J, with 9 bases in between. This CDR3 has 14 residues. CDR3 coding DNA: TGCGCCAGCAGCCAAGACCCTACTAGCTACGAGCAGTACTTC. Its translation is CASSQDPTSYEQYF.

This sequence joins TRBV4-1 and TRBJ2-2; the match to TRBD2 covers 7 bases. From germline, CDR1 is MGHRA and CDR2 YSYEKL. The CDR3 sequence is 16 residues long. The ends lost 4 bases at V and 4 bases at J; junction bases unmatched: 9. DNA of the CDR3: TGCGCCAGCAGCCGGAGAGCGGGAACGTTCACCGGGGAGCTGTTTTTT. Amino acid sequence: CASSRRAGTFTGELFF.

As for this clone: This CDR3 is also generated by other DNA sequences in the sample. The genes are TRBV6-6 and TRBJ2-5, with D unclear. This CDR3 is 11 amino acids long. Germline V gene data show CDR1 as MNHNY and CDR2 as SVGAGI (reference sequence). V lost 6 bases to trimming and J lost 1 base, with 3 bases between them. CDR3 sequence reads: CASSPQETQYF. Written as DNA, the CDR3 is TGTGCCAGCAGCCCCCAAGAGACCCAGTACTTC.

This clone was seen a few times. The J gene is TRBJ1-2, the V gene TRBV6-1; D remains ambiguous. Germline V gene lookup returns CDR1 MNHNS and CDR2 SASEGT. Trimming pared 3 bases from V and 7 bases from J, leaving 12 bases between. The CDR3 contains 13 residues. CDR3 coding DNA: TGTGCCAGCAGTGAGGTGTCCCCGTTTGGCTACACCTTC. Encoded protein: CASSEVSPFGYTF.